This T cell receptor beta chain was sequenced for a study of tumor-infiltrating lymphocytes in primary liver carcinoma. Taking about 19-32 mg of unsorted bulk tissue, the authors co-extracted RNA and DNA. With a constant-region primer, TCR beta cDNA was made from approximately 500 ng of total RNA. Three nested multiplex PCR rounds, a slightly modified ARM-PCR method, built the TCR beta libraries. Two initial PCR rounds of around 10 cycles each paired TRBV1-TRBV30 forward primers with a C-beta reverse primer. From the multiplex PCR reads, TCRdb called clonotypes with MiXCR, one entry per CDR3 protein. The sample lists some 94,000 distinct CDR3 sequences, about three quarters occurring once. CDR1 and CDR2 from the germline V gene are SEHNR and FQNEAQ (reference sequence). This CDR3 is built from 16 residues. For this clonotype: One end of the junction fails to match germline, which may point to a read error.

The sample consisted of liver tumor tissue from sampling region 5. The sample's subset: tumor region T5, tumor centre. This TCR was recovered from a woman aged 60-70 years with primary liver carcinoma and hepatitis B virus infection. The rearrangement links TRBV7-9 to TRBJ2-3; 9 positions agree with TRBD2. CDR3 in amino acids: CASTLGNSGSTDTHYF. The CDR3 bases are TGTGCCAGCACTCTCGGGAATAGCGGGAGTACTGATACGCACTATTTT.